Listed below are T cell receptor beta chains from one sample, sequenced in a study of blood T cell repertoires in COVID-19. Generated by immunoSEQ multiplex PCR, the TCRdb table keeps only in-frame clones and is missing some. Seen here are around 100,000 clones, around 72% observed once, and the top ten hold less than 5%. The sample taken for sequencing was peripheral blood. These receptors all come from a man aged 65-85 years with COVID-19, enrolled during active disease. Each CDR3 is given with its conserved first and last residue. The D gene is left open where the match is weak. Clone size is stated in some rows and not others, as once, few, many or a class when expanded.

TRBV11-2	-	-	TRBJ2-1	CASSSSPQGGNEQFF	TGTGCCAGCAGCTCATCCCCACAGGGAGGGAATGAGCAGTTCTTC
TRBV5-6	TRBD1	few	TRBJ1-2	CASGTGGGYTF	TGTGCCAGCGGGACAGGGGGCGGCTACACCTTC
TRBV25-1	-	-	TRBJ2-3	CASSESEGLDTQYF	TGTGCCAGCAGTGAATCCGAGGGACTGGATACGCAGTATTTT
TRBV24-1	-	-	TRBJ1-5	CATRGSRNQPQHF	TGTGCCACCCGCGGTAGTCGGAATCAGCCCCAGCATTTT
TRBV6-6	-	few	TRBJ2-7	CASSQQGYEQYF	TGTGCCAGCAGCCAGCAGGGGTACGAGCAGTACTTC
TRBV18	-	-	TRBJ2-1	CASSSSPGTWGYNEQFF	TGTGCCAGCTCATCATCCCCCGGGACTTGGGGTTACAATGAGCAGTTCTTC
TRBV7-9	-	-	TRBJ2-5	CASSLAQGEIQYF	TGTGCCAGCAGCTTAGCACAGGGAGAGATCCAGTACTTC
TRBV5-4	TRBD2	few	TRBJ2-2	CASSSPTSGNTGELFF	TGTGCCAGCAGCTCGCCTACTAGCGGGAACACCGGGGAGCTGTTTTTT
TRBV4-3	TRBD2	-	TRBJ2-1	CASSQEVSGGIYNEQFF	TGCGCCAGCAGCCAAGAGGTTAGCGGGGGGATCTACAATGAGCAGTTCTTC
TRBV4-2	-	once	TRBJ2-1	CASSQAMGREAQFF	TGTGCCAGCAGCCAAGCGATGGGGCGGGAAGCGCAGTTCTTC
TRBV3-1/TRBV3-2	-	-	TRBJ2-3	CASSQLTVTDTQYF	TGTGCCAGCAGCCAACTGACAGTCACAGATACGCAGTATTTT
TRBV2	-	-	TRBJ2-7	CASSELDGISYEQYF	TGTGCCAGCAGTGAGCTGGACGGGATCTCCTACGAGCAGTACTTC
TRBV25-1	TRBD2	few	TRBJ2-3	CASSSSGTSTDTQYF	TGTGCCAGCAGTAGTAGCGGGACGAGCACAGATACGCAGTATTTT
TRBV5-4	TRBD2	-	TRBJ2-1	CASSLGLAANEQFF	TGTGCCAGCAGCTTGGGACTAGCGGCCAATGAGCAGTTCTTC
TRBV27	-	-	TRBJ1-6	CASRYLLGLAPLHF	TGTGCCAGCCGATATTTGTTGGGGCTAGCACCCCTCCACTTT
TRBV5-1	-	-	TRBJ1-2	CASSLDDSRYGYTF	TGCGCCAGCAGCTTGGACGACAGCCGCTATGGCTACACCTTC
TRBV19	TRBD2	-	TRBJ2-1	CASSIGGRSHNEQFF	TGTGCCAGTAGTATTGGCGGGAGGTCCCACAATGAGCAGTTCTTC
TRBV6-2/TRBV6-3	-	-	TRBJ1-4	CASSYVRGAEKLFF	TGTGCCAGCAGTTACGTTCGGGGAGCTGAAAAACTGTTTTTT
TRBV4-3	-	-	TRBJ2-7	CASSQEVLARHEQYF	TGCGCCAGCAGCCAAGAGGTCCTCGCCAGGCACGAGCAGTACTTC
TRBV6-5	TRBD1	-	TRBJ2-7	CASGGTGGSSYEQYF	TGTGCCAGCGGGGGGACAGGGGGCTCTTCCTACGAGCAGTACTTC
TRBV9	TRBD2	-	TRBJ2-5	CASSVGTSGLETQYF	TGTGCCAGCAGCGTAGGGACTAGCGGGCTCGAGACCCAGTACTTC
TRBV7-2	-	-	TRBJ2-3	CASSLHTVSPSTDTQYF	TGTGCCAGCAGCTTGCATACGGTATCCCCTAGCACAGATACGCAGTATTTT
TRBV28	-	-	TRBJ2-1	CASSYYINEQFF	TGTGCCAGCAGTTACTACATCAATGAGCAGTTCTTC
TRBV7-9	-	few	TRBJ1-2	CASSLEGYGYTF	TGTGCCAGCAGCTTGGAGGGCTATGGCTACACCTTC
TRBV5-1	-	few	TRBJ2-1	CASSSPSSYNEQFF	TGCGCCAGCAGCTCGCCGAGCTCCTACAATGAGCAGTTCTTC
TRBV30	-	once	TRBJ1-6	CAWRGQPNSPLHF	TGTGCCTGGAGAGGACAGCCTAATTCACCCCTCCACTTT
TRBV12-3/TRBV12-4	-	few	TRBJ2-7	CASSSTGYGEQYF	TGTGCCAGCAGTTCCACAGGGTATGGCGAGCAGTACTTC
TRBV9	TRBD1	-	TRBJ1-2	CASSAYTGGGYGYTF	TGTGCCAGCAGCGCCTATACAGGGGGCGGCTATGGCTACACCTTC
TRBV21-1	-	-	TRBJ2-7	CASSRGKPYEQYF	TGTGCCAGCTCCCGCGGGAAACCCTACGAGCAGTACTTC
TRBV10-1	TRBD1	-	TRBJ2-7	CASSGPYRDRAPYEQYF	TGCGCCAGCAGTGGGCCTTACCGGGACAGGGCCCCCTACGAGCAGTACTTC
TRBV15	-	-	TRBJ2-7	CATSREARYEQYF	TGTGCCACCAGCAGAGAAGCCCGCTACGAGCAGTACTTC
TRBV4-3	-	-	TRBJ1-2	CASSQDRYGYTF	TGCGCCAGCAGCCAAGATCGCTATGGCTACACCTTC
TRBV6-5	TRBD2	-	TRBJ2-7	CASSMTLAGSYEQYF	TGTGCCAGCAGTATGACTTTAGCGGGCTCCTACGAGCAGTACTTC
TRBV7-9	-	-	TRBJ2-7	CASSRGNSYEQYF	TGTGCCAGCAGCCGAGGAAATTCCTACGAGCAGTACTTC
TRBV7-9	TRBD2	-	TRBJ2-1	CASSLLAGDEQFF	TGTGCCAGCAGCCTACTAGCGGGAGATGAGCAGTTCTTC
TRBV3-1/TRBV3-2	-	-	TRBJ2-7	CASSQEGAGYEQYF	TGTGCCAGCAGCCAAGAGGGGGCCGGCTACGAGCAGTACTTC
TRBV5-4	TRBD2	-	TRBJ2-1	CASSPSGGSEYEQFF	TGTGCCAGCAGCCCGTCTGGCGGGAGTGAGTATGAGCAGTTCTTC
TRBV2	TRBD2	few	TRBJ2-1	CASFNSGRENNEQFF	TGTGCCAGCTTTAATAGCGGGAGAGAGAACAATGAGCAGTTCTTC
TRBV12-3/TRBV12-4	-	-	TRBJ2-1	CASSFTSEQFF	TGTGCCAGCAGTTTCACCAGTGAGCAGTTCTTC
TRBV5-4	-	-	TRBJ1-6	CAAQPGARNSPLHF	TGTGCCGCACAGCCTGGGGCGCGCAATTCACCCCTCCACTTT
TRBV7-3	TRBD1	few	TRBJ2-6	CASSKDRVGANVLTF	TGTGCCAGCAGCAAAGACAGGGTTGGGGCCAACGTCCTGACTTTC
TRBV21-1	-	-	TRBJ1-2	CASSKGKPGQCGYTF	TGTGCCAGCAGCAAAGGTAAACCGGGACAGTGCGGCTACACCTTC
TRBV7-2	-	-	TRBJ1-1	CASSLSPLRTEAFF	TGTGCCAGCAGCCTCAGCCCCTTGCGGACTGAAGCTTTCTTT
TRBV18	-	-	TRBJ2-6	CASSPLDGAGANVLTF	TGTGCCAGCTCACCTCTAGACGGTGCTGGGGCCAACGTCCTGACTTTC
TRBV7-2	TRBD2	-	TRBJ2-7	CASNPGLAGYEQYF	TGTGCCAGCAACCCGGGACTAGCGGGCTACGAGCAGTACTTC
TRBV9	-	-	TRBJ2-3	CASTSGETGAHTQYF	TGTGCCAGCACCTCGGGAGAAACAGGAGCGCATACGCAGTATTTT
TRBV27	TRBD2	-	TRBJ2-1	CASSKRENEQFF	TGTGCCAGCAGTAAGCGGGAGAATGAGCAGTTCTTC
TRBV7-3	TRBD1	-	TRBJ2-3	CASSRTGEGGTDTQYF	TGTGCCAGCAGCCGGACAGGGGAAGGGGGCACAGATACGCAGTATTTT
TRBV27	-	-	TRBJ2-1	CASSFNSLPGQFF	TGTGCCAGCAGTTTCAATAGCCTTCCGGGGCAGTTCTTC
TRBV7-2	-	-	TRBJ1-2	CASSGARGVSGGYTF	TGTGCCAGCAGCGGGGCTAGGGGTGTCTCTGGTGGCTACACCTTC
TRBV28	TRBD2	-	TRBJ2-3	CASSLPLAGRSDTQYF	TGTGCCAGCAGTTTACCCCTAGCGGGAAGGTCAGATACGCAGTATTTT